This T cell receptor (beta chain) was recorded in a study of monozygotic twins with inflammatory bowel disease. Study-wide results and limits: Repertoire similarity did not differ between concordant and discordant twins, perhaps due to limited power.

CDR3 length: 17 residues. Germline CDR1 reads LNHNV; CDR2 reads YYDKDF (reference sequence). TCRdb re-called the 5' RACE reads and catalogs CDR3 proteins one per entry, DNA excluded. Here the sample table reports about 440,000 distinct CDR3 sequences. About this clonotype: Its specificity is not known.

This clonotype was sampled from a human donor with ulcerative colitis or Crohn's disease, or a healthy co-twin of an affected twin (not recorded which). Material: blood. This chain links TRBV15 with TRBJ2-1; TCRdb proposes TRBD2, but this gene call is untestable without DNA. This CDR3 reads CATSRDPGLTFYNEQFF. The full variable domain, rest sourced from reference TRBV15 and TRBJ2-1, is DAMVIQNPRYQVTQFGKPVTLSCSQTLNHNVMYWYQQKSSQAPKLLFHYYDKDFNNEADTPDNFQSRRPNTSFCFLDIRSPGLGDTAMYLCATSRDPGLTFYNEQFFGPGTRLTVL.